This T cell receptor beta chain is drawn from a study of cytomegalovirus exposure and HLA in healthy donors. Study-wide results and caveats: The listing of 150 or so TCR beta chains classed them as cytomegalovirus-associated.

The table lists this clone with a count of one. What it binds is unknown. The CDR3 totals 15 residues. Trimming at V came to 4 bases and at J to 4 bases, leaving 11 bases not matched to a gene. The V gene's germline CDR1 is SQVTM and CDR2 ANQGSEA. Primers included in the PCR were 60 Vbeta and 13 Jbeta primers. Data came from immunoSEQ multiplex PCR; TCRdb stores just in-frame clones and leaves some out. The sample comprises 90,000 to 100,000 clones, 69% of which are singletons, and more than 2.5% rests with the top ten. Specimen: PBMCs. The gene calls are TRBV29-1 and TRBJ1-2, with TRBD1 matching over 8 bases. The clonotype comes from a man aged 50-59 years in good health and CMV-seronegative. The CDR3 DNA reads TGCAGCGTTGGTCGAGGAGCAGGGGGCAGCTATGGCTACACCTTC. It translates to CSVGRGAGGSYGYTF.